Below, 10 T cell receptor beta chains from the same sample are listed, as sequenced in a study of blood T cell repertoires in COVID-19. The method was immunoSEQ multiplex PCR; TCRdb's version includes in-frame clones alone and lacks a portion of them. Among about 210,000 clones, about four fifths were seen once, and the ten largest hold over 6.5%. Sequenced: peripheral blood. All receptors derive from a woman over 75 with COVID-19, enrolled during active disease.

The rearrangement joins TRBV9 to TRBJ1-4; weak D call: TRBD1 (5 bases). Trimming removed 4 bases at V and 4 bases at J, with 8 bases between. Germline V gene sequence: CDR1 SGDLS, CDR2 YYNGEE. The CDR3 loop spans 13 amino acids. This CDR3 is CASSRQLNEKLFF. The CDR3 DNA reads TGTGCCAGCAGCCGACAGCTTAATGAAAAACTGTTTTTT.

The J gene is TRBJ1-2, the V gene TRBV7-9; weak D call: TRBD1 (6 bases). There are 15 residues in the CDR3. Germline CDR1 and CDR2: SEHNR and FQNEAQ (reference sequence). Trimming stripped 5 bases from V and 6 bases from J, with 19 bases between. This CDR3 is CASSHPGRGLDGYTF. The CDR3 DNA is TGTGCCAGCAGCCACCCTGGGCGGGGGCTGGATGGCTACACCTTC.

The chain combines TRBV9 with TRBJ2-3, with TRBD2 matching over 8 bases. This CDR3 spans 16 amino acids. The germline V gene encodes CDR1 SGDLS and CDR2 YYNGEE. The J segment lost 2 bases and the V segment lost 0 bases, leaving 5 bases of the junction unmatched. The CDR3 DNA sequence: TGTGCCAGCAGCGTAGGGAGGACTAGCTTCACAGATACGCAGTATTTT. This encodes CASSVGRTSFTDTQYF.

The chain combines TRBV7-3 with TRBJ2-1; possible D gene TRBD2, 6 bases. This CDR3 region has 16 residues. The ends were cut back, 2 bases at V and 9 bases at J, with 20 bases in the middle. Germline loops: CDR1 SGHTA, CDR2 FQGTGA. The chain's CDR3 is CASSLFSRGGPSEQFF. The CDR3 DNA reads TGTGCCAGCAGCTTATTCTCTCGGGGAGGTCCGTCTGAGCAGTTCTTC.

The CDR3 protein is CASSLSGYGYTF. The CDR3 nucleotides are TGTGCCAGCAGTCTCAGTGGCTATGGCTACACCTTC. The rearrangement links TRBV6-5 to TRBJ1-2, with no clear D. The CDR3 runs 12 residues. Trimming left V 5 bases short and J 4 bases short, with 8 bases between. Germline V gene data show CDR1 as MNHEY and CDR2 as SVGAGI.

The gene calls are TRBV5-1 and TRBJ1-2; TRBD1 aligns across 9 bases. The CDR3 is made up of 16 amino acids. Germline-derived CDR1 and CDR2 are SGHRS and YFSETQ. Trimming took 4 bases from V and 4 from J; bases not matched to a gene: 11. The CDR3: CASSPLMGQGGYGYTF. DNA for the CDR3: TGCGCCAGCAGCCCGCTCATGGGACAGGGAGGCTATGGCTACACCTTC. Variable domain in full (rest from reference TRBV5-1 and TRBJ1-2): KAGVTQTPRYLIKTRGQQVTLSCSPISGHRSVSWYQQTPGQGLQFLFEYFSETQRNKGNFPGRFSGRQFSNSRSEMNVSTLELGDSALYLCASSPLMGQGGYGYTFGSGTRLTVV.

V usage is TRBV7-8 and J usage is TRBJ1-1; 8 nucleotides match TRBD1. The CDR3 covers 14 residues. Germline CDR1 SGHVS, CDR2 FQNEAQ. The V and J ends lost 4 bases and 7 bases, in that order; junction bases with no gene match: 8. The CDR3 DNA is TGTGCCAGCAGCTGGAACAGGGGGGGTTATGAAGCTTTCTTT. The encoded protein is CASSWNRGGYEAFF.

The CDR3 spells CASSLAKRAGAYNEQFF. The DNA for the CDR3 is TGTGCCAGCAGCTTGGCCAAGCGAGCGGGAGCCTACAATGAGCAGTTCTTC. The rearrangement links TRBV5-6 to TRBJ2-1; 8 bases line up with TRBD2. The J segment lost 2 bases and the V segment lost 0 bases, leaving 7 bases of the junction unmatched. Germline lookup yields CDR1 SGHDT and CDR2 YYEEEE. The CDR3 loop spans 17 amino acids.

CDR3 in amino acids: CASSPHGEGVEGYTF. The CDR3 DNA reads as TGCGCCAGCAGCCCACACGGGGAAGGAGTAGAGGGCTACACCTTC. The chain couples TRBV5-1 to TRBJ1-2, with D unclear. This CDR3 has 15 amino acids. Trimming cost V 4 bases and J 8 bases, with 21 bases left between them. CDR1 is SGHRS and CDR2 is YFSETQ in the germline V gene.

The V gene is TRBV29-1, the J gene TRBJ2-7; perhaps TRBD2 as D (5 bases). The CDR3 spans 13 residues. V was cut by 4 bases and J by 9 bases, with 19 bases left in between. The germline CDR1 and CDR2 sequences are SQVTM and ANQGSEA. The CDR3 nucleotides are TGCAGCGTTGCCCCGAGGGCCGGGCCTGGGCAGTACTTC. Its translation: CSVAPRAGPGQYF.